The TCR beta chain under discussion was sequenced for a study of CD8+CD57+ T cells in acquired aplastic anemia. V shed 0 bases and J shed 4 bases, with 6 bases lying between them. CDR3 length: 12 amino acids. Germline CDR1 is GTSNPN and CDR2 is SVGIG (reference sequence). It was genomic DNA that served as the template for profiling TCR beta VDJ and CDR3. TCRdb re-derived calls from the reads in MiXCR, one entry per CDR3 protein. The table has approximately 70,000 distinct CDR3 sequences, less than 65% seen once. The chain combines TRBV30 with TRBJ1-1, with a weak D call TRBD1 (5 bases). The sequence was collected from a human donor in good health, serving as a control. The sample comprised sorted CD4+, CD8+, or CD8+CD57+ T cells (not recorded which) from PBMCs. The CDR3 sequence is CAWSVGGTEAFF. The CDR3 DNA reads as TGTGCCTGGAGTGTGGGGGGCACTGAAGCTTTCTTT.